These 29 T cell receptor beta chains were sequenced from one sample in a study of response to subunit inactivated influenza vaccine. Each CDR3 protein gets one entry after TCRdb re-called the RT-PCR reads with MiXCR. The sample holds approximately 520,000 distinct CDR3 sequences, 25% seen once. The sample in question was CD4+ T cells sorted from PBMCs, obtained about 5 days after vaccination. The receptors come from a man in his fifties or sixties who received an inactivated influenza vaccine.

This clonotype came up a few times. This CDR3 is CASSWGSANTGELFF. DNA for the CDR3: TGTGCCAGCAGCTGGGGTTCGGCGAACACCGGGGAGCTGTTTTTT. The V call is TRBV4-2, the J call TRBJ2-2; D is uncertain. Trimming removed 5 bases at V and 0 bases at J, with 10 bases between. CDR3 size: 15 residues. Germline V gene lookup returns CDR1 LGHNA and CDR2 YNFKEQ.

J is TRBJ2-3 and V is TRBV7-2; 7 bases align to TRBD2. Germline CDR1 SGHTA, CDR2 FQGNSA. J was trimmed by 5 bases and V by 7 bases; bases with no gene match: 6. CDR3 length: 13 amino acids. The chain's CDR3 is CASTAGVLDTQYF. In DNA, the CDR3 is TGTGCCAGCACGGCGGGAGTTTTAGATACGCAGTATTTT.

This rearrangement joins TRBV18 to TRBJ2-1; TRBD1 matches 7 bases. Germline V gene data show CDR1 as KGHSH and CDR2 as LQKENI. The CDR3 loop spans 12 amino acids. After removal of 6 bases from V and 7 bases from J, the junction contained 3 bases not matched to a gene. The CDR3 bases are TGTGCCAGCTCCCTGGGACAGAATGAGCAGTTCTTC. Protein product: CASSLGQNEQFF.

This clonotype was picked up a small number of times. V usage is TRBV15 and J usage is TRBJ2-5; the D gene is possibly TRBD2 (6 bases). Between the trimmed V and J ends, which lost 0 bases and 5 bases, there was a span of 13 bases. This CDR3 spans 15 amino acids. The germline gives CDR1 LNHNV, CDR2 YYDKDF (reference sequence). The CDR3 protein is CATSRDAGIFETQYF. The CDR3 bases are TGTGCCACCAGCAGAGATGCGGGAATATTTGAGACCCAGTACTTC. Full variable domain (outside the CDR3, taken from reference TRBV15 and TRBJ2-5): DAMVIQNPRYQVTQFGKPVTLSCSQTLNHNVMYWYQQKSSQAPKLLFHYYDKDFNNEADTPDNFQSRRPNTSFCFLDIRSPGLGDTAMYLCATSRDAGIFETQYFGPGTRLLVL.

This sequence joins TRBV11-2 and TRBJ2-5, with a weak D call TRBD1 (6 bases). The CDR3 is 15 residues long. The V gene lost 0 bases and the J gene lost 1 base, with 9 bases spanning the gap. Looked up from germline, CDR1 is SGHAT and CDR2 is FQNNGV. The DNA for the CDR3 is TGTGCCAGCAGCTTAGAACACAGGGTCCAAGAGACCCAGTACTTC. Its translation is CASSLEHRVQETQYF.

V usage is TRBV27 and J usage is TRBJ1-4, with a weak D call TRBD1 (6 bases). Trimming cost V 4 bases and J 7 bases, with 10 bases left between them. Germline CDR1 MNHEY, CDR2 SMNVEV (reference sequence). This CDR3 contains 13 residues. The CDR3 is CASSYPGVEKLFF. CDR3 in DNA: TGTGCCAGCAGTTACCCAGGGGTTGAAAAACTGTTTTTT.

This chain links TRBV12-3 or TRBV12-4 with TRBJ2-3; 8 bases are a match to TRBD1. Germline trimming cut 5 bases from V and 8 bases from J; bases unmatched to any gene: 6. This CDR3 comprises 13 residues. In nucleotides, the CDR3 is TGTGCCAGCAGTGCTTTACAGGGGGGTACGCAGTATTTT. This encodes CASSALQGGTQYF.

In its sample, this clonotype was seen once. The gene calls are TRBV12-3 or TRBV12-4 and TRBJ1-5, with TRBD1 matching 9 bases. The CDR3 sequence is 15 residues long. V was clipped by 5 bases and J by 6 bases; unmatched bases: 8. CDR3 DNA: TGTGCCAGCAGTATACAGGGGGCCATCAGTCAGCCCCAGCATTTT. This sequence encodes CASSIQGAISQPQHF.

The gene calls are TRBV4-3 and TRBJ2-4; D is perhaps TRBD1 or TRBD2 (5 bases each). The germline V gene has CDR1 LGHNA and CDR2 YSLEER. The V gene lost 4 bases and the J gene lost 12 bases, with 16 bases spanning the gap. This CDR3 spans 13 amino acids. This chain's CDR3 is CASSRGEYSRQYF. As DNA, the CDR3 is TGCGCCAGCAGCCGAGGGGAGTACTCGCGTCAGTACTTC.

The rearrangement links TRBV12-5 to TRBJ2-3; D unresolved. Germline V gene sequence: CDR1 LGHNT, CDR2 FRNRAP. Trimming removed 2 bases from V and 1 base from J, with 7 bases in between. The CDR3 is 14 amino acids. DNA for the CDR3: TGTGCTAGTGGTTTGTTGGAACGCACAGATACGCAGTATTTT. Its translation: CASGLLERTDTQYF.

This clonotype appeared a few times. This rearrangement joins TRBV20-1 to TRBJ1-2, with a weak D call TRBD1 (5 bases). Germline CDR1 and CDR2: DFQATT and SNEGSKA (reference sequence). V lost 3 bases, J lost 14 bases, and 16 bases lay in between. This CDR3 has 11 residues. DNA for the CDR3: TGCAGTGCTAGTACCCGACAGACTCAGACCTTC. Translating gives CSASTRQTQTF.

This rearrangement joins TRBV6-2 or TRBV6-3 to TRBJ2-3; 8 nucleotides match TRBD1. Trimming removed 4 bases from V and 2 bases from J; junction bases left unmatched: 5. This CDR3 region has 15 residues. Looked up from germline, CDR1 is MNHEY and CDR2 is SVGEGT. This CDR3 is CASSSDREFTDTQYF. In DNA form, the CDR3 reads TGTGCCAGCAGTTCGGACAGGGAATTCACAGATACGCAGTATTTT.

This clonotype was counted between two and nine times. This chain links TRBV12-3 or TRBV12-4 with TRBJ2-2; weak D call: TRBD1 (5 bases). The V and J ends lost 2 bases and 0 bases respectively, with 7 bases between them. The CDR3 has 15 amino acids. The CDR3, as DNA: TGTGCCAGCAGTTTATGGGGCCCGAACACCGGGGAGCTGTTTTTT. This codes for CASSLWGPNTGELFF.

This clonotype was seen ten or more times. V gene TRBV7-2 combines with J gene TRBJ1-2, with 8 bases aligning to TRBD1. The CDR3 loop spans 14 amino acids. Losses at the gene ends were 5 bases for V and 2 bases for J; bases not matched to a gene: 4. Germline CDR1 and CDR2: SGHTA and FQGNSA. As DNA, the CDR3 is TGTGCCAGCAGCCCGAGACAGGGGAACTATGGCTACACCTTC. Its protein is CASSPRQGNYGYTF. The full variable domain, completed using reference TRBV7-2 and TRBJ1-2, is GAGVSQSPSNKVTEKGKDVELRCDPISGHTALYWYRQSLGQGLEFLIYFQGNSAPDKSGLPSDRFSAERTGGSVSTLTIQRTQQEDSAVYLCASSPRQGNYGYTFGSGTRLTVV.

This chain links TRBV4-1 with TRBJ2-1; D gene uncertain. Trimming took off 5 bases at V and 9 bases at J, with 11 bases between the two ends. CDR3 length: 12 amino acids. Germline assignment: CDR1 MGHRA and CDR2 YSYEKL. Here the CDR3 DNA reads TGCGCCAGCAGCGCCCGAACTGGTGAGCAGTTCTTC. Its translation is CASSARTGEQFF.

The chain combines TRBV20-1 with TRBJ1-2; 9 nucleotides align to TRBD1. Germline V gives CDR1 DFQATT, CDR2 SNEGSKA (reference sequence). V lost 5 bases, J lost 1 base, and 14 bases stayed unmatched. This CDR3 comprises 17 residues. The CDR3 nucleotides are TGCAGTGCTGTACCCCGGGACAGGGTGCGAATTAACTATGGCTACACCTTC. Residues: CSAVPRDRVRINYGYTF.

This clonotype was recorded a few times. The rearrangement joins TRBV7-8 to TRBJ2-1, with TRBD2 matching over 10 bases. After removal of 4 bases from V and 2 bases from J, the junction contained 2 bases not matched to a gene. The germline V gene has CDR1 SGHVS and CDR2 FQNEAQ. The CDR3 is made up of 15 amino acids. The CDR3 bases are TGTGCCAGCAGCTCACTAGCGGGAACCTACAATGAGCAGTTCTTC. This sequence encodes CASSSLAGTYNEQFF.

V is TRBV29-1 and J is TRBJ1-1; D gene ambiguous. CDR1 is SQVTM and CDR2 is ANQGSEA in the germline V gene. V was clipped by 4 bases and J by 1 base, with 13 bases between them. This CDR3 is built from 14 residues. The CDR3 DNA sequence: TGCAGCGTTGGTAAGGGCGGCCCGAACACTGAAGCTTTCTTT. It encodes CSVGKGGPNTEAFF. The whole variable domain, filled in from reference TRBV29-1 and TRBJ1-1, reads SAVISQKPSRDICQRGTSLTIQCQVDSQVTMMFWYRQQPGQSLTLIATANQGSEATYESGFVIDKFPISRPNLTFSTLTVSNMSPEDSSIYLCSVGKGGPNTEAFFGQGTRLTVV.

This clonotype was counted between two and nine times. The chain joins TRBV20-1 to TRBJ2-3; D unresolved. The CDR3 is made up of 12 amino acids. V dropped 4 bases and J dropped 2 bases, with 7 bases sitting between them. Looked up from germline, CDR1 is DFQATT and CDR2 is SNEGSKA (reference sequence). As DNA, the CDR3 is TGCAGTGCTACCAAGAACACAGATACGCAGTATTTT. Translating gives CSATKNTDTQYF.

V usage is TRBV24-1 and J usage is TRBJ1-5; 8 positions match TRBD1. This CDR3 contains 13 residues. Looked up from germline, CDR1 is KGHDR and CDR2 is SFDVKD. The ends lost 11 bases at V and 11 bases at J; junction bases unmatched: 13. CDR3: CAISDRGGLTQHF. CDR3 DNA: TGTGCCATTTCAGACAGGGGCGGATTGACCCAGCATTTT.

This chain joins TRBV18 and TRBJ1-1; D not certain. Trimming cost V 6 bases and J 5 bases, with 13 bases left between them. This CDR3 is 13 amino acids long. Germline V gene data show CDR1 as KGHSH and CDR2 as LQKENI. As DNA, the CDR3 is TGTGCCAGCTCGGAGGGTGCGCAAACTGAAGCTTTCTTT. Amino acid sequence: CASSEGAQTEAFF. Variable domain in full (rest from reference TRBV18 and TRBJ1-1): NAGVMQNPRHLVRRRGQEARLRCSPMKGHSHVYWYRQLPEEGLKFMVYLQKENIIDESGMPKERFSAEFPKEGPSILRIQQVVRGDSAAYFCASSEGAQTEAFFGQGTRLTVV.

The rearrangement uses TRBV5-6 and TRBJ2-7, with TRBD2 identical over 12 bases. Germline V gene lookup returns CDR1 SGHDT and CDR2 YYEEEE. The CDR3 length is 15 residues. With V trimmed by 4 bases and J by 3 bases, 5 bases remained unmatched. CDR3 residues: CASSTGLAGRYEQYF. The CDR3 nucleotides are TGTGCCAGCAGCACGGGACTAGCGGGTCGCTACGAGCAGTACTTC.

The chain uses TRBV20-1 and TRBJ2-5, with 7 nucleotides matching TRBD1. This CDR3 comprises 12 residues. Per the germline V gene, CDR1 is DFQATT and CDR2 is SNEGSKA (reference sequence). The CDR3 DNA sequence: TGCAGCTCGACAGGGCCCCAAGAGACCCAGTACTTC. Translating gives CSSTGPQETQYF.

This rearrangement joins TRBV27 to TRBJ1-1, with a tentative D call TRBD1 (6 bases). V lost 7 bases, J lost 0 bases, and 9 bases lay in between. This CDR3 comprises 13 residues. CDR1 is MNHEY and CDR2 is SMNVEV in the germline V gene (reference sequence). CDR3 protein: CASKGVMNTEAFF. The CDR3 nucleotides read TGTGCCAGCAAGGGGGTAATGAACACTGAAGCTTTCTTT.

This chain uses TRBV2 with TRBJ1-2; D is unresolved. Germline V gene data show CDR1 as SNHLY and CDR2 as FYNNEI. V was pared by 1 base and J by 3 bases, with 9 bases between. This CDR3 region has 14 residues. CDR3 DNA: TGTGCCAGCAGTGAAGGGTCAGCTCACTATGGCTACACCTTC. It specifies CASSEGSAHYGYTF.

This clonotype was found once. V and J are TRBV2 and TRBJ2-5; no definite D call. Germline assignment: CDR1 SNHLY and CDR2 FYNNEI. V was trimmed by 6 bases and J by 3 bases, leaving 11 bases between them. The CDR3 runs to 13 residues. CDR3 in DNA: TGTGCCAGCAGGGACCTTGGGAAAGAGACCCAGTACTTC. As protein: CASRDLGKETQYF.

Only a few counts were recorded for this clonotype. The V and J genes are TRBV11-2 and TRBJ2-6; 8 bases align to TRBD1. Germline CDR1 SGHAT, CDR2 FQNNGV. CDR3 length: 19 amino acids. Losses at the gene ends were 9 bases for V and 2 bases for J; bases not matched to a gene: 18. CDR3: CASSSLGSPRGPGANVLTF. For the CDR3, the DNA is TGTGCCAGTAGCAGCTTAGGGTCGCCCAGGGGGCCTGGGGCCAACGTCCTGACTTTC.

This clonotype was counted only a few times. The chain employs TRBV6-1 and TRBJ2-7, with 9 positions matching TRBD2. The length of the CDR3 is 14 residues. CDR1 and CDR2 (germline): MNHNS, SASEGT. V lost 7 bases to trimming and J lost 1 base; unmatched junction nucleotides: 5. The CDR3 region is CASIPSGGSYEQYF. CDR3 bases: TGTGCCAGCATCCCGAGCGGGGGGTCCTACGAGCAGTACTTC.

This clonotype was counted only a few times. The rearrangement uses TRBV5-1 and TRBJ2-1; 13 bases fit TRBD2. The V gene's germline CDR1 is SGHRS and CDR2 YFSETQ. The CDR3 is 16 amino acids. V was pared by 3 bases and J by 3 bases, with 3 bases of the junction left unmatched. The CDR3 DNA reads as TGCGCCAGCAGCTGGGGACTAGCGGGAAACTACAATGAGCAGTTCTTC. Translated, it gives CASSWGLAGNYNEQFF. The full variable domain, rest sourced from reference TRBV5-1 and TRBJ2-1, is KAGVTQTPRYLIKTRGQQVTLSCSPISGHRSVSWYQQTPGQGLQFLFEYFSETQRNKGNFPGRFSGRQFSNSRSEMNVSTLELGDSALYLCASSWGLAGNYNEQFFGPGTRLTVL.